The source of this TCR beta chain is a study of identical twins. TCRdb re-called the 5' RACE reads with MiXCR, one entry per CDR3 protein. The sample has 350,000 to 400,000 distinct CDR3 sequences, approximately 9.1% seen once. This clonotype occurred a few times. The J segment lost 4 bases and the V segment lost 7 bases, leaving 5 bases of the junction unmatched. The CDR3 has 14 residues. The TCR comes from a woman in her fifties or sixties in good health. V gene TRBV12-3 or TRBV12-4 combines with J gene TRBJ1-5; the match to TRBD1 covers 9 bases. Material: naive T cells sorted from blood. CDR3 protein: CASNQQGANQPQHF. The CDR3 DNA reads as TGTGCCAGCAACCAACAGGGGGCAAATCAGCCCCAGCATTTT.